One and the same sample provided the 20 T cell receptor beta chains below, sequenced in a study of cytomegalovirus exposure and HLA in healthy donors. The PCR contained 60 Vbeta and 13 Jbeta primers. Sequencing used immunoSEQ multiplex PCR; TCRdb keeps in-frame clones, though not all of them. The sample contains 120,000 or so clones, around 67% of which appear only once. The sequenced sample was PBMCs. These receptors were obtained from a woman aged 40 to 50 in good health and CMV-seronegative.

The chain combines TRBV30 with TRBJ1-1; TRBD1 might be the D (6 bases). This CDR3 region has 14 residues. The V end was cut by 3 bases, the J end by 9 bases, with 20 bases between. Per the germline V gene, CDR1 is GTSNPN and CDR2 is SVGIG (reference sequence). The CDR3: CAWRHKQGEGKAFF. The CDR3 region has the DNA TGTGCCTGGAGACACAAACAGGGAGAGGGAAAAGCTTTCTTT. The variable domain in full, with the rest retrieved from reference TRBV30 and TRBJ1-1, is SQTIHQWPATLVQPVGSPLSLECTVEGTSNPNLYWYRQAAGRGLQLLFYSVGIGQISSEVPQNLSASRPQDRQFILSSKKLLLSDSGFYLCAWRHKQGEGKAFFGQGTRLTVV.

The chain employs TRBV2 and TRBJ1-6; D call uncertain. Trimming removed 6 bases from V and 2 bases from J, with 11 bases in between. The CDR3 loop spans 15 amino acids. Germline CDR1 reads SNHLY; CDR2 reads FYNNEI. DNA of the CDR3: TGTGCCAGCAGGGGAGACGGACCCTATAATTCACCCCTCCACTTT. This translates into CASRGDGPYNSPLHF.

J is TRBJ1-2 and V is TRBV28, with D maybe TRBD1 (6 bases). V was clipped by 6 bases and J by 4 bases, with 15 bases between them. The CDR3 spans 14 residues. CDR1 and CDR2 (germline): MDHEN, SYDVKM. The CDR3 region has the DNA TGTGCCAGCAGCCGCGGGGGGGCAAGCTATGGCTACACCTTC. This gives the protein CASSRGGASYGYTF.

This chain connects TRBV4-1 to TRBJ2-5; 9 bases align to TRBD2. CDR1 and CDR2 from the germline V gene are MGHRA and YSYEKL. Losses at the gene ends were 3 bases for V and 5 bases for J; bases not matched to a gene: 10. This CDR3 comprises 16 residues. DNA for the CDR3: TGCGCCAGCAGCCATCCCAGACTAGCGGTGGGGGAGACCCAGTACTTC. It translates to CASSHPRLAVGETQYF.

V usage is TRBV6-1 and J usage is TRBJ1-5; a weak D match, TRBD1 (6 bases). The length of the CDR3 is 14 residues. Germline V CDR1 and CDR2: MNHNS, SASEGT. V was cut by 6 bases and J by 3 bases, with 12 bases left in between. The chain's CDR3 is CASSDDRFNQPQHF. CDR3 nucleotides: TGTGCCAGCAGCGACGACAGGTTCAATCAGCCCCAGCATTTT.

This chain uses TRBV6-1 with TRBJ2-3; D is perhaps TRBD2 (7 bases). V was pared by 1 base and J by 0 bases, with 11 bases between. CDR1 and CDR2 from the germline V gene are MNHNS and SASEGT. The CDR3 has 16 residues. The CDR3 is CASSEVAGASTDTQYF. As DNA, the CDR3 is TGTGCCAGCAGTGAAGTCGCGGGGGCTAGCACAGATACGCAGTATTTT.

The chain couples TRBV7-2 to TRBJ2-7, with TRBD1 matching 7 bases. The CDR3 consists of 13 residues. With 7 bases clipped from V and 2 bases from J, the junction kept 5 bases outside the gene matches. CDR1 is SGHTA and CDR2 is FQGNSA in the germline V gene. CDR3 loop: CASTWDSAYEQYF. The CDR3 nucleotides read TGTGCCAGCACCTGGGACAGTGCCTACGAGCAGTACTTC.

This clone occurred a few times. The chain joins TRBV5-4 to TRBJ1-3, with TRBD1 matching 7 bases. The V gene's germline CDR1 is SGHNT and CDR2 YYREEE (reference sequence). CDR3 size: 14 residues. The V and J ends lost 3 bases and 1 base, in that order; junction bases with no gene match: 1. In DNA form, the CDR3 reads TGTGCCAGCAGCTCGACAGGGTCTGGAAACACCATATATTTT. Protein: CASSSTGSGNTIYF.

This clone has just one count. This sequence joins TRBV19 and TRBJ1-3; D not resolved. The CDR3 length is 14 residues. Germline CDR1 and CDR2: LNHDA and SQIVND (reference sequence). V lost 6 bases and J lost 1, with 10 bases in between. CDR3 residues: CASRLTVSGNTIYF. The CDR3 DNA reads TGTGCCAGTAGGCTAACGGTATCTGGAAACACCATATATTTT.

This clone has just a few counts. This CDR3 reads CAWAVTRTEQYF. The CDR3 nucleotides are TGTGCCTGGGCCGTCACTAGAACCGAGCAGTACTTC. The chain combines TRBV30 with TRBJ2-7; maybe TRBD2 (5 bases). The CDR3 consists of 12 residues. Germline V gives CDR1 GTSNPN, CDR2 SVGIG (reference sequence). Trimming pared 5 bases from V and 6 bases from J, leaving 14 bases between.

This chain connects TRBV18 to TRBJ2-5; perhaps TRBD2 as D (5 bases). CDR3 length equals 12 residues. V was cut by 3 bases and J by 3 bases, with 5 bases left in between. CDR1 and CDR2 from the germline V gene are KGHSH and LQKENI. The CDR3 protein is CASSPGEETQYF. As DNA, the CDR3 is TGTGCCAGCTCACCGGGAGAAGAGACCCAGTACTTC.

This chain uses TRBV19 with TRBJ1-4, with D tentatively TRBD1 (5 bases). This CDR3 is built from 13 residues. Germline assignment: CDR1 LNHDA and CDR2 SQIVND (reference sequence). Trimming removed 7 bases at V and 8 bases at J, with 14 bases between. Here the CDR3 reads CASIGGRKEKLFF. The CDR3 DNA follows: TGTGCCAGTATCGGGGGAAGAAAAGAAAAACTGTTTTTT.

This clone was seen a single time. The rearrangement joins TRBV28 to TRBJ2-5; 10 bases align to TRBD1. The J call may be mistaken, given a closer DNA end match to TRBJ2-7. The CDR3 sequence is 14 residues long. Germline V lookup: CDR1 MDHEN, CDR2 SYDVKM. In nucleotides, the CDR3 is TGTGCCAGCCTGGACAGGGGGGCGCCCTACGAGCAGTACTTC. Its protein is CASLDRGAPYEQYF.

As to this clone: A far larger clone is just one base off, so this is likely a read error. This chain joins TRBV28 and TRBJ2-1, with 12 bases matching TRBD2. The V and J ends lost 5 bases and 4 bases, in that order; junction bases with no gene match: 3. Germline lookup yields CDR1 MDHEN and CDR2 SYDVKM. The CDR3 covers 15 residues. The CDR3 DNA reads TGTGCCAGCAGTGTCGGGACTAGCGGGTACAATGAGCAGTTCTTC. It specifies CASSVGTSGYNEQFF.

As for this clone: Without the conserved terminal phenylalanine or tryptophan, this CDR3 likely stems from a read error. DNA of the CDR3: TGTGCCAGCAGTCGGACTAGTGGGTCCTACGAGCAGTACCTC. Protein sequence: CASSRTSGSYEQYL. This sequence joins TRBV27 and TRBJ2-7, with 7 bases matching TRBD2. V lost 5 bases to trimming and J lost 1 base; unmatched junction nucleotides: 5. Per germline, CDR1 MNHEY and CDR2 SMNVEV (reference sequence). This CDR3 has 14 amino acids.

This chain links TRBV11-2 with TRBJ2-1; 7 positions agree with TRBD2. From germline, CDR1 is SGHAT and CDR2 FQNNGV. The CDR3 length is 12 residues. V dropped 5 bases and J dropped 5; count of bases not matched to a gene: 0. The CDR3 sequence: CASSRGDNEQFF. The CDR3 DNA is TGTGCCAGCAGCCGGGGGGACAATGAGCAGTTCTTC.

The CDR3 DNA reads TGTGCCAGTAGCCGAACTCAGGATAGCTCTGGAAACACCATATATTTT. Translated, it gives CASSRTQDSSGNTIYF. The chain recombines TRBV19 with TRBJ1-3; D gene uncertain. The CDR3 extends over 16 amino acids. From germline, CDR1 is LNHDA and CDR2 SQIVND (reference sequence). The germline V and J ends were trimmed by 6 bases and 0 bases, with 15 bases remaining between them.

The chain couples TRBV29-1 to TRBJ2-1, with 7 bases that match TRBD2. Germline V gene data show CDR1 as SQVTM and CDR2 as ANQGSEA. Trimming cost V 4 bases and J 9 bases; bases outside gene matches: 6. The CDR3 is made up of 12 amino acids. The CDR3 nucleotides read TGCAGCGTTGCCGCACTAGCGTTTGAGCAGTTCTTC. It specifies CSVAALAFEQFF.

The V gene is TRBV5-6, the J gene TRBJ2-4, with 10 bases identical to TRBD1. V lost 5 bases, J lost 14 bases, and 13 bases stayed unmatched. CDR1 is SGHDT, CDR2 YYEEEE, per germline. CDR3 size: 14 residues. The DNA of the CDR3 is TGTGCCAGCAGGCCGGGACAGGGGTATTTGGTGGAGTACTTC. As protein: CASRPGQGYLVEYF.

The J gene is TRBJ2-5, the V gene TRBV9; possible D gene TRBD2, 5 bases. The CDR3 runs to 16 residues. The germline V gene encodes CDR1 SGDLS and CDR2 YYNGEE. Trimming took off 2 bases at V and 5 bases at J, with 19 bases between the two ends. In nucleotides, the CDR3 is TGTGCCAGCAGCGTCGAAACGGGATCCCAGAAGGAGACCCAGTACTTC. Translating it yields CASSVETGSQKETQYF.